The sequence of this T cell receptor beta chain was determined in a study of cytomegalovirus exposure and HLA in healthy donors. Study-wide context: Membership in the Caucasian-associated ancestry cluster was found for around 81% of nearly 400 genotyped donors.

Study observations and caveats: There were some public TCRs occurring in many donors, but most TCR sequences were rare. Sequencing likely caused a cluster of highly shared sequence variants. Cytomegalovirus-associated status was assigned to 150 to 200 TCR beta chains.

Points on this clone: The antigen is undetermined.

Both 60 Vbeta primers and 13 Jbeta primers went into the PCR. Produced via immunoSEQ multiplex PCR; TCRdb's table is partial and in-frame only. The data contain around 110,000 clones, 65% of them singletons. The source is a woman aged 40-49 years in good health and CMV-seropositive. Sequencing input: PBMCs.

The chain's CDR3 is CAWSEIWSYEQYF. The CDR3 DNA follows: TGTGCCTGGAGTGAAATCTGGAGCTACGAGCAGTACTTC. This rearrangement joins TRBV30 to TRBJ2-7, with D unclear. Germline V gives CDR1 GTSNPN, CDR2 SVGIG (reference sequence). This CDR3 has 13 residues. The ends were cut back, 1 base at V and 3 bases at J, with 10 bases in the middle. The full variable domain, rest sourced from reference TRBV30 and TRBJ2-7, is SQTIHQWPATLVQPVGSPLSLECTVEGTSNPNLYWYRQAAGRGLQLLFYSVGIGQISSEVPQNLSASRPQDRQFILSSKKLLLSDSGFYLCAWSEIWSYEQYFGPGTRLTVT.